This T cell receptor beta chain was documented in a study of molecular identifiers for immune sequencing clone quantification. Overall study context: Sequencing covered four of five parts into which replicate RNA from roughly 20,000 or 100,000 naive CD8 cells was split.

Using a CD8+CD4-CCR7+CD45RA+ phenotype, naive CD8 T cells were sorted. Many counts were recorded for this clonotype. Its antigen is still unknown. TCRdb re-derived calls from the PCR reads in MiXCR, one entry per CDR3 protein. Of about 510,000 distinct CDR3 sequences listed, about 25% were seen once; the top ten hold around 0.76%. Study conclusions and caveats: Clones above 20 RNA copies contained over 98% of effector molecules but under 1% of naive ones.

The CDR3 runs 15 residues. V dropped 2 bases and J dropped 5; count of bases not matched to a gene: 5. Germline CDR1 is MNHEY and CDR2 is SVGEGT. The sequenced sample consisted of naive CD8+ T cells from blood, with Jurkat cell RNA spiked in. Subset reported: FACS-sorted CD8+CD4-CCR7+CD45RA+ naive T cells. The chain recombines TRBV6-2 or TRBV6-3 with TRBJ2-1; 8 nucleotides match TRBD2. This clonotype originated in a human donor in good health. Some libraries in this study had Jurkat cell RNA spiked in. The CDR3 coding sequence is TGTGCCAGCAGTTACAGTAGCGGGGTGGACAATGAGCAGTTCTTC. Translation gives CASSYSSGVDNEQFF.